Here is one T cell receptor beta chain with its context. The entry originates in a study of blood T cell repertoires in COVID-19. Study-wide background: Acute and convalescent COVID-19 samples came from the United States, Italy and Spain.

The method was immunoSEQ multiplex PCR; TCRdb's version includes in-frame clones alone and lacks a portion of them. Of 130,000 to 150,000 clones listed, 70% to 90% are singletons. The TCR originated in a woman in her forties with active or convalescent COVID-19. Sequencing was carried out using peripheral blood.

CDR3 amino acids: CASSFRDRGSGNTIYF. CDR3 in DNA: TGTGCCAGCAGCTTCCGGGACAGGGGGTCTGGAAACACCATATATTTT. The V call is TRBV7-9, the J call TRBJ1-3, with 11 bases fitting TRBD1. The V gene end was trimmed by 3 bases and the J gene end by 1 base; junction bases not matched to a gene: 2. Germline V CDR1 and CDR2: SEHNR, FQNEAQ (reference sequence). This CDR3 has 16 residues.